This T cell receptor (beta chain) was identified in a study of CD8 T cells in Susac syndrome. The RNA input was about 0.5 to 1 ug, and it was reverse transcribed with random hexamers. TCRdb reprocessed the immunoSEQ multiplex PCR reads via MiXCR and lists one record per CDR3 protein. The sample carries roughly 100,000 distinct CDR3 sequences, around 94% recorded once. The germline CDR1 and CDR2 sequences are SQVTM and ANQGSEA. The CDR3 contains 14 residues. With 7 bases removed from V and 5 bases from J, the gap between germline ends came to 20 bases. The clonotype was recovered from a human donor with Susac syndrome. Sequenced: CD4+ T cells from PBMCs. J is TRBJ2-5 and V is TRBV29-1; D may be TRBD2 (5 bases). The DNA for the CDR3 is TGCAGCGGGGAGAATCCGTTGCGAGAGGAGACCCAGTACTTC. Protein sequence: CSGENPLREETQYF.